The rows below give T cell receptor beta chains drawn from one sample of a study of cytomegalovirus exposure and HLA in healthy donors. TCRdb's copy holds only in-frame clones and misses some; the assay was immunoSEQ multiplex PCR. The repertoire holds about 130,000 clones, with 80% as singletons. Sequencing was performed on PBMCs. These receptors were obtained from a man aged 40-55 years in good health and CMV-seronegative. Each CDR3 is given with its conserved first and last residue.

>TRBJ1-4|TRBV5-8
CANPSGTGSFGNEKLFF
>TRBJ2-2|TRBV5-1
CASRESQAGTGELFF
>TRBJ1-2|TRBV28
CASTLARLDYGYTF
>TRBJ2-7|TRBV10-3
CAITEGPEDEQYF
>TRBJ1-5|TRBV5-4
CASSDGQGVGQPQHF
>TRBJ1-4|TRBV28
CASMTGVGEKLFF
>TRBJ1-2|TRBV6-5
CASSRDRVRYGYTF
>TRBJ1-4|TRBV6-5
CASRRQRGDEKLFF
>TRBJ2-5|TRBV12-5
CASGLNGLAGTQETRYF
>TRBJ1-5|TRBV16
CASSQSLAGTSNRPQHF
>TRBJ2-5|TRBV30
CAWRDTEQETQYF
>TRBJ1-4|TRBV5-1
CASSLAPGQGGLEKLFF
>TRBJ2-1|TRBV5-1
CASSKGGTPDEQFF
>TRBJ1-1|TRBV7-2
CASSVLQGAEAFF
>TRBJ2-4|TRBV7-9
CASSTHAGQGSHIQYF
>TRBJ1-2|TRBV28
CASSYSYGYTF
>TRBJ2-3|TRBV27
CASSLLPGLAGTDTQYF
>TRBJ1-4|TRBV19
CATADRATEKLFF
>TRBJ2-7|TRBV7-3
CASSLGTGVSYEQYF
>TRBJ1-1|TRBV7-9
CASSLGPDRGVFF
>TRBJ1-1|TRBV6-5
CASSYSGGQGGTEAFF
>TRBJ2-7|TRBV21-1
CASSKQFMGTEYEQYF
>TRBJ2-1|TRBV6-8
CASRRTGDNEQFF
>TRBJ2-1|TRBV6-1
CASSDWMPAGNEQFF
>TRBJ2-5|TRBV2
CASSGRDSIQETQYF
>TRBJ1-3|TRBV9
CASSARTETVSSGNTIYF
>TRBJ2-1|TRBV5-1
CASSLGLGLAGGEPQFF
>TRBJ2-7|TRBV6-1
CASSGTSRYEQYF